This TCR beta chain was captured in a study of shared clonotypes between healthy human individuals. Notes on the study in general: Measured sharing among donors was expected to vary with sequencing depth.

Terminally differentiated effector memory CD45RA+ cells were left out of the naive CD8 fraction, which was CD45RO-negative and positively selected for CCR7. As regards this clone: Its cognate antigen is unknown.

Assay used: immunoSEQ multiplex PCR; TCRdb lists only in-frame clones, some missing. The sample has some 2,000,000 clones, about 95% seen once. The CDR3 runs to 14 residues. Germline CDR1 MNHEY, CDR2 SVGAGI. V dropped 4 bases and J dropped 9; count of bases not matched to a gene: 11. The origin of this receptor is a man younger than 30 in good health. The rearrangement links TRBV6-5 to TRBJ2-7; the match to TRBD1 covers 8 bases. The sequencing sample was made of naive CD8+ T cells sorted from blood. CDR3: CASSSPTGVVGQYF. The CDR3 DNA sequence: TGTGCCAGCAGTTCACCGACAGGGGTTGTAGGGCAGTACTTC.